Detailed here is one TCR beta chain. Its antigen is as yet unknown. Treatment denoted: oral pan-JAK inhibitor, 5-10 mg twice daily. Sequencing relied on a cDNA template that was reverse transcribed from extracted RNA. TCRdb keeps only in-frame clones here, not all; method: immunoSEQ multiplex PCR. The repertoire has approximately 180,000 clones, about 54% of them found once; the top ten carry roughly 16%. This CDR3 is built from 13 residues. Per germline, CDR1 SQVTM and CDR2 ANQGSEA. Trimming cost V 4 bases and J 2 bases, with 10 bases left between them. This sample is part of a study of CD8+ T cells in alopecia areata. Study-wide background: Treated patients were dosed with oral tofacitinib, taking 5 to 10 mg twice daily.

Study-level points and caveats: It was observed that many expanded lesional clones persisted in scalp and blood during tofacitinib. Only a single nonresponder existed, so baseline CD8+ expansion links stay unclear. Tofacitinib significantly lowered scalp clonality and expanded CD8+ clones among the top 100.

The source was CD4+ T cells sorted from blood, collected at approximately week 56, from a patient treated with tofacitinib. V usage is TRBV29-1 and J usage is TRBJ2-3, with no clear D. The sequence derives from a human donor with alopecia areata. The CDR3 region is CSVAHPATDTQYF. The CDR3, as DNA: TGCAGCGTTGCCCACCCAGCCACAGATACGCAGTATTTT.